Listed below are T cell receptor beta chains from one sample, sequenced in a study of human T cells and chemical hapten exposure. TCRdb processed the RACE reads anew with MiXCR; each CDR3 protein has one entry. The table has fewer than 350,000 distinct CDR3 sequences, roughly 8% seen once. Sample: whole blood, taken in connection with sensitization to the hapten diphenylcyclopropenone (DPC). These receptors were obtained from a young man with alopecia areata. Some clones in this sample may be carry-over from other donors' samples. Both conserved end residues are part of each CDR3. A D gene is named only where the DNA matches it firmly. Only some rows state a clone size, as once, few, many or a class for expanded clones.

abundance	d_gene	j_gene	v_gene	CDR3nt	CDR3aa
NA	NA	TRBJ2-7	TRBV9	TGTGCCAGACCCCCGGGCGGGGATTCCTACGAGCAGTACTTC	CARPPGGDSYEQYF
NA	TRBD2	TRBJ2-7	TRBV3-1	TGTGCCAGCAGCCTGCCTTGGGGGACTAGCGGGGGCTACGAGCAGTACTTC	CASSLPWGTSGGYEQYF
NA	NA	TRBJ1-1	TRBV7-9	TGTGCCAGCAGCTTATTCCGCCGGGAGAAAGGGACTGAAGCTATCTTT	CASSLFRREKGTEAIF
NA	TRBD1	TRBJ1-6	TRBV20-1	TGCAGTGCTAGAGACCTGGTCCAGGGGGAATCTGCACCCCTCCACTTT	CSARDLVQGESAPLHF
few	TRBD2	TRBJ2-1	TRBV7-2	TGTGCCAGCAGTCAGGTGGCTAGCGGGGGCAATGAGCAGTTCTTC	CASSQVASGGNEQFF
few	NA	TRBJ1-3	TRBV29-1	TGCAGCGTTGCAAGCTCTGGAAACACCATATATTTT	CSVASSGNTIYF
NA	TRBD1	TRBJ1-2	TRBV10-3	TGTGCCAGCCAGACAGGGGCCCGTGGCTACACCTTC	CASQTGARGYTF
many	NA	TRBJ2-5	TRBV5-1	TGCGCCAGCAGCTCCTCGGATTTGTCGGGTTGGACCAAGACCCAGTACTTC	CASSSSDLSGWTKTQYF
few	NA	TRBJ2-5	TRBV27	TGTGCCAGCAGTTTTGTGGGATCCGGGGAGACCCAGTACTTC	CASSFVGSGETQYF
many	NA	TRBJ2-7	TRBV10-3	TGTGCCTCCCGACAGGTGGGTTACGAGCAGTACTTC	CASRQVGYEQYF
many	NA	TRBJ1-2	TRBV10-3	TGTGCCATCAGTGAGAGGGAAGGGGGATACTATGGCTACACCTTC	CAISEREGGYYGYTF
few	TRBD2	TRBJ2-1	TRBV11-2	TGTGCCAGCAGCGCACTGACTAGCGGGGCTTACAATGAGCAGTTCTTC	CASSALTSGAYNEQFF
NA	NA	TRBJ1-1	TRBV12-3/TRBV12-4	TGTGCCAGCAGTTCCCCCGGGATCGCTGAAGCTTTCTTT	CASSSPGIAEAFF
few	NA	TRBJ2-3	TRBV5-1	TGCGCCAGCACCGGGGGTAGGGGAAGCGCAGATACGCAGTATTTT	CASTGGRGSADTQYF
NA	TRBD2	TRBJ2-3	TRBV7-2	TGTGCCAGCAGCTACACGTTAGCGGGGGGCGAAAATACGCAGTATTTT	CASSYTLAGGENTQYF
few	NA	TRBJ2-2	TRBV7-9	TGTGCCAGCAGCTTAGGAACTTTCACCGGGGAGCTGTTTTTT	CASSLGTFTGELFF
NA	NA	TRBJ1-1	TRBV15	TGTGCCACCAGCAGAGATCGAGGGTTGAACACTGAAGCTTTCTTT	CATSRDRGLNTEAFF
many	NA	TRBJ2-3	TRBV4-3	TGCGCCAGCAACCTGGAGGGGGGCGATCCAGATACGCAGTATTTT	CASNLEGGDPDTQYF
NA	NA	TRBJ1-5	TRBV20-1	TGCAGTGCTAGAGTATCCAGCAATCAGCCCCAGCATTTT	CSARVSSNQPQHF
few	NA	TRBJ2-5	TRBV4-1	TGCGCCAGCAGCCACTTTCCGGGGAACCAAGAGACCCAGTACTTC	CASSHFPGNQETQYF
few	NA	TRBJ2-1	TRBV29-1	TGCACCGGAGGGGGGGCCGAGTACAATGAGCAGTTCTTC	CTGGGAEYNEQFF
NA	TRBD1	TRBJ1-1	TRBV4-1	TGCGCCAGCAGCCAAGAAGGGACAGGCCGCACTGAAGCTTTCTTT	CASSQEGTGRTEAFF